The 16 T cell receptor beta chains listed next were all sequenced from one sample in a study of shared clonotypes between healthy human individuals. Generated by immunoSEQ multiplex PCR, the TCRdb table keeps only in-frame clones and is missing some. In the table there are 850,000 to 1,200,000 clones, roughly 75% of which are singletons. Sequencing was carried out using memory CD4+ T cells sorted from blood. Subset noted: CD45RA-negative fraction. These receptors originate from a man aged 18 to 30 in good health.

CDR3 DNA: TGCGCCAGCAGCTATGACAGGGCGAACAATGAGCAGTTCTTC. The encoded protein is CASSYDRANNEQFF. The chain carries TRBV5-1 and TRBJ2-1, with 7 bases that match TRBD1. The CDR3 runs 14 residues. The germline V gene encodes CDR1 SGHRS and CDR2 YFSETQ. V was pared by 3 bases and J by 5 bases, with 5 bases of the junction left unmatched.

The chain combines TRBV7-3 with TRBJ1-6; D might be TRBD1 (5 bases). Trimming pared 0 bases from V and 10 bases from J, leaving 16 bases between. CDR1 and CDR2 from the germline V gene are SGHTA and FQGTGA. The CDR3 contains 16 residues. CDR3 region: CASSLTPQGVGSPLHF. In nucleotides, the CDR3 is TGTGCCAGCAGCTTAACTCCGCAGGGAGTTGGATCACCCCTCCACTTT.

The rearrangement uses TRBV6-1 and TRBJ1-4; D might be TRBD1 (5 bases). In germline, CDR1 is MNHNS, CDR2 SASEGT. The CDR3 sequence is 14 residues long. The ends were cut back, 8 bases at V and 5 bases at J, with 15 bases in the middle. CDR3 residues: CASVSGLMNEKLFF. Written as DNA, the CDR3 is TGTGCCAGCGTTTCGGGACTTATGAATGAAAAACTGTTTTTT.

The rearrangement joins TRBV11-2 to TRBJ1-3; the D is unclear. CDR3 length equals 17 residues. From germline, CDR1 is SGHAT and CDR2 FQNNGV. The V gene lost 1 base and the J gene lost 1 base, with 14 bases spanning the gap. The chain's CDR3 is CASSLVMNPQSGNTIYF. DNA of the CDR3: TGTGCCAGCAGCTTAGTGATGAACCCCCAATCTGGAAACACCATATATTTT. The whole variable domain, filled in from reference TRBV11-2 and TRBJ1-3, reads EAGVAQSPRYKIIEKRQSVAFWCNPISGHATLYWYQQILGQGPKLLIQFQNNGVVDDSQLPKDRFSAERLKGVDSTLKIQPAKLEDSAVYLCASSLVMNPQSGNTIYFGEGSWLTVV.

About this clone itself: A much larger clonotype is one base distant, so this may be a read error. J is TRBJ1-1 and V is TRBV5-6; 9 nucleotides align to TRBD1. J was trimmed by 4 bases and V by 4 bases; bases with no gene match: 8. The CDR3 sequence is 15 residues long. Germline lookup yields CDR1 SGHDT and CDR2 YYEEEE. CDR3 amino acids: CASSPGTGWGTEAFF. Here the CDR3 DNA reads TGTGCCAGCAGCCCGGGGACAGGGTGGGGCACTGAAGCTTTCTTT.

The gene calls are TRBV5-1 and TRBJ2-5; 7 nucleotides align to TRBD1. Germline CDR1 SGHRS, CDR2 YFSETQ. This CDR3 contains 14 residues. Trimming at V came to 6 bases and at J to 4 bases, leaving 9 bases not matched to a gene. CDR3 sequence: CASTQGQTSETQYF. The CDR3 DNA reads TGCGCCAGCACCCAGGGACAGACCTCAGAGACCCAGTACTTC. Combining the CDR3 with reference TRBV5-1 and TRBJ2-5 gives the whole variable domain KAGVTQTPRYLIKTRGQQVTLSCSPISGHRSVSWYQQTPGQGLQFLFEYFSETQRNKGNFPGRFSGRQFSNSRSEMNVSTLELGDSALYLCASTQGQTSETQYFGPGTRLLVL.

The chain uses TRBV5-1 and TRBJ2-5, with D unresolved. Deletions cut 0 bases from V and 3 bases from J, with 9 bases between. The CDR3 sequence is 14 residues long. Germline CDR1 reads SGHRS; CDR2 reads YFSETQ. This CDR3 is CASSLVAEKETQYF. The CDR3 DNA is TGCGCCAGCAGCTTGGTGGCGGAGAAAGAGACCCAGTACTTC.

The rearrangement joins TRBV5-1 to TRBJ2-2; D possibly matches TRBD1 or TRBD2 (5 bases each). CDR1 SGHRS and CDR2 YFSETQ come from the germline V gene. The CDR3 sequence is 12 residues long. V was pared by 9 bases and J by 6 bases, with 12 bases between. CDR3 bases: TGCGCCACGGGACGGGGCCCCGGGGAGCTGTTTTTT. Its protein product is CATGRGPGELFF. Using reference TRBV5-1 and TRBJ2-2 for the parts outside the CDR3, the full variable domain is KAGVTQTPRYLIKTRGQQVTLSCSPISGHRSVSWYQQTPGQGLQFLFEYFSETQRNKGNFPGRFSGRQFSNSRSEMNVSTLELGDSALYLCATGRGPGELFFGEGSRLTVL.

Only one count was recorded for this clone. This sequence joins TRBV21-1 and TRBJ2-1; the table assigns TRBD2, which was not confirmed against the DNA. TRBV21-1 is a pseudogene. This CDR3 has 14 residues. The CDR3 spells CASIRRQREGEQFF. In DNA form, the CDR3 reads TGTGCCAGCATCCGACGGCAGCGGGAGGGGGAGCAGTTCTTC.

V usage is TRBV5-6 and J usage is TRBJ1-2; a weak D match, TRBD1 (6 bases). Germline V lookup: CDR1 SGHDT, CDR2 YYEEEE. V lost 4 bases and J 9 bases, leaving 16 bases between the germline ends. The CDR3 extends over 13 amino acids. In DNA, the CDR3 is TGTGCCAGCAGCCCTAGGTTTCAGGGGAGCTACACCTTC. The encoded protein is CASSPRFQGSYTF.

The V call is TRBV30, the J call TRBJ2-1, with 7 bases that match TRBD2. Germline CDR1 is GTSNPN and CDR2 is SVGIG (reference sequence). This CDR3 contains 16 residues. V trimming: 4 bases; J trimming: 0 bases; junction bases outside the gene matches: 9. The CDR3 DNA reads TGTGCCTGGACTTCCTTATCTAGCGGCTCCTACAATGAGCAGTTCTTC. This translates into CAWTSLSSGSYNEQFF.

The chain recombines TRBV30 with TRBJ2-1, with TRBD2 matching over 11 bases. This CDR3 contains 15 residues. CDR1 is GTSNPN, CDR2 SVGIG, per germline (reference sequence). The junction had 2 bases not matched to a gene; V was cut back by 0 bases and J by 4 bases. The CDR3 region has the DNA TGTGCCTGGAGTGTAGGGACTAGCGGATACAATGAGCAGTTCTTC. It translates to CAWSVGTSGYNEQFF.

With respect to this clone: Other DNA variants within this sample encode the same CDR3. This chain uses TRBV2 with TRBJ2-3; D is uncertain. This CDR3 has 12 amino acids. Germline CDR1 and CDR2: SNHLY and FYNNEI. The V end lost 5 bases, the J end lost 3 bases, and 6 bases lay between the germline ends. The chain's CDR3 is CASSSGTDTQYF. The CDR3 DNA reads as TGTGCCAGCAGTTCCGGGACAGATACGCAGTATTTT.

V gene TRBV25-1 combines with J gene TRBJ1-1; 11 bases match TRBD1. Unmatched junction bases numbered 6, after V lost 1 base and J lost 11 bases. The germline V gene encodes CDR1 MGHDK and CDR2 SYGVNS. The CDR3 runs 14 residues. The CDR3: CASSESGTGGLAFF. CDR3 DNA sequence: TGTGCCAGCAGTGAATCCGGGACAGGGGGTCTCGCTTTCTTT. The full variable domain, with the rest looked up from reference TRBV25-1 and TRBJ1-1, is EADIYQTPRYLVIGTGKKITLECSQTMGHDKMYWYQQDPGMELHLIHYSYGVNSTEKGDLSSESTVSRIRTEHFPLTLESARPSHTSQYLCASSESGTGGLAFFGQGTRLTVV.

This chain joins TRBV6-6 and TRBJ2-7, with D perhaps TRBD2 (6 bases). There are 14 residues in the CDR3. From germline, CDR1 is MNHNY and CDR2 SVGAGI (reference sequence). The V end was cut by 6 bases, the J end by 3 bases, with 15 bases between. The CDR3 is CASRAGPADYEQYF. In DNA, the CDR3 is TGTGCCAGCAGGGCGGGACCAGCGGACTACGAGCAGTACTTC.

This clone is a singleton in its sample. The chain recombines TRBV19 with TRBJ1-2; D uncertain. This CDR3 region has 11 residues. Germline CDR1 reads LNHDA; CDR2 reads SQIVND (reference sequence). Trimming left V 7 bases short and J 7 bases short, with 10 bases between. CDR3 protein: CASTALGGYTF. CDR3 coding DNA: TGTGCCAGTACTGCTCTTGGTGGCTACACCTTC.